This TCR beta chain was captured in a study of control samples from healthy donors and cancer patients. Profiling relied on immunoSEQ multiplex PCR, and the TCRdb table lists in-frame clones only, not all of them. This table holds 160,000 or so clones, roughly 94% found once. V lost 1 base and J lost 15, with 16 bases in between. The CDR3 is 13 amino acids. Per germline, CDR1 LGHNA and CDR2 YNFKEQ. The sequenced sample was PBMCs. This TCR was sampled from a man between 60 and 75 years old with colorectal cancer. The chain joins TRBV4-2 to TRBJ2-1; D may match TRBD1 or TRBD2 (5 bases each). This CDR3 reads CASSQGQGDPPFF. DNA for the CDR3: TGTGCCAGCAGCCAAGGGCAAGGGGACCCTCCGTTCTTC.